The 8 T cell receptor beta chains reported below all come from one sample, sequenced in a study of T-cell memory formation after mild COVID-19. TCRdb independently ran MiXCR on the 5' RACE reads; one entry per CDR3 protein. The data hold over 500,000 distinct CDR3 sequences, with 17% observed a single time. The specimen sequenced was PBMCs or a T cell subset sorted from them (not recorded which). Receptors originate from an adult woman who had mild COVID-19 (a few samples of this study predate the infection). Cell type and time point are not known.

This clonotype was detected only a few times. The chain joins TRBV20-1 to TRBJ2-7; TRBD2 matches at 10 bases. V lost 6 bases to trimming and J lost 0 bases; unmatched junction nucleotides: 11. CDR1 is DFQATT and CDR2 is SNEGSKA in the germline V gene (reference sequence). The CDR3 covers 16 residues. CDR3 sequence: CSALDASSGSSYEQYF. The CDR3 nucleotides read TGCAGTGCCCTAGACGCGTCTAGCGGGAGCTCCTACGAGCAGTACTTC.

This clonotype was detected many times. This chain connects TRBV9 to TRBJ2-1; D possibly corresponds to TRBD1 (8 bases). Trimming removed 0 bases from V and 9 bases from J, with 19 bases in between. CDR3 length equals 16 residues. Germline CDR1 and CDR2: SGDLS and YYNGEE. CDR3 coding DNA: TGTGCCAGCAGCGTAGTTACAGGGGGACTATCGGGTGAGCAGTTCTTC. Its protein product is CASSVVTGGLSGEQFF.

The genes are TRBV6-2 or TRBV6-3 and TRBJ2-7; the D gene is possibly TRBD2 (6 bases). Germline assignment: CDR1 MNHEY and CDR2 SVGEGT. The CDR3 sequence is 14 residues long. V shed 7 bases and J shed 4 bases, with 17 bases lying between them. The CDR3 DNA reads TGTGCCAGCATTCCCGGGACTCGGATTTACGAGCAGTACTTC. Its protein product is CASIPGTRIYEQYF.

This clonotype was detected a few times. The rearrangement uses TRBV14 and TRBJ2-3; 10 positions match TRBD2. With 2 bases clipped from V and 1 base from J, the junction kept 6 bases outside the gene matches. This CDR3 is 17 amino acids long. CDR1 and CDR2 from the germline V gene are SGHDN and FVKESK. The CDR3 region has the DNA TGTGCCAGCAGCCAATCCACCGGGACTAGCGGCACAGATACGCAGTATTTT. It translates to CASSQSTGTSGTDTQYF.

The chain is built from TRBV6-5 and TRBJ1-3; tentative D call: TRBD1 (5 bases). The germline gives CDR1 MNHEY, CDR2 SVGAGI. This CDR3 is 17 amino acids long. V lost 6 bases, J lost 0 bases, and 18 bases lay in between. The CDR3 DNA reads as TGTGCCAGCAGGCTCGTACCCCGGGACCACTCTGGAAACACCATATATTTT. Translation gives CASRLVPRDHSGNTIYF.

This clonotype was recorded at least ten times. The CDR3 spells CASSLDAGTPYEQYF. The CDR3 DNA is TGTGCCAGCAGCTTAGACGCCGGGACCCCCTACGAGCAGTACTTC. The chain links TRBV7-9 to TRBJ2-7, with D perhaps matching TRBD1 or TRBD2 (5 bases each). Germline V gives CDR1 SEHNR, CDR2 FQNEAQ (reference sequence). This CDR3 is 15 amino acids long. V lost 1 base, J lost 2 bases, and 12 bases lay in between.

The gene calls are TRBV12-3 or TRBV12-4 and TRBJ1-6, with D tentatively TRBD1 (5 bases). V was cut by 6 bases and J by 7 bases, with 13 bases left in between. There are 14 residues in the CDR3. CDR3 in DNA: TGTGCCAGCAGCTTTTTTGGGGGGAATTCACCCCTCCACTTT. This gives the protein CASSFFGGNSPLHF.

The chain has TRBV12-3 or TRBV12-4 and TRBJ1-2, with a weak D call TRBD1 (5 bases). Trimming removed 7 bases at V and 2 bases at J, with 11 bases between. This CDR3 is 13 amino acids long. The CDR3: CASMGENNYGYTF. DNA for the CDR3: TGTGCCAGCATGGGGGAGAACAACTATGGCTACACCTTC.